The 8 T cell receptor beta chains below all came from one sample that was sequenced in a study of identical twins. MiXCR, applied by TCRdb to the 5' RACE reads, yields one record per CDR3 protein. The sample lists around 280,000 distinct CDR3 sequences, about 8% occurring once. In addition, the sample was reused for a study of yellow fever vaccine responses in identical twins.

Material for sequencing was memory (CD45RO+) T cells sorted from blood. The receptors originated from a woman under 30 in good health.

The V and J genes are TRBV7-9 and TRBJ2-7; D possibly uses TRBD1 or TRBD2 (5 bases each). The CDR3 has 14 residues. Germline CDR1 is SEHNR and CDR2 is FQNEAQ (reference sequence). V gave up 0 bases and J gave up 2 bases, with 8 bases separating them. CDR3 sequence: CASSLAGETYEQYF. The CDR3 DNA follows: TGTGCCAGCAGCTTAGCGGGGGAAACCTACGAGCAGTACTTC.

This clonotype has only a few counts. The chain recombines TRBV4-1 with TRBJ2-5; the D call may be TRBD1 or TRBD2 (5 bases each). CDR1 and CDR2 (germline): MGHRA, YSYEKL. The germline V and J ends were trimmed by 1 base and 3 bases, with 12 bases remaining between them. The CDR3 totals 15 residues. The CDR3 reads CASSQGGGGEETQYF. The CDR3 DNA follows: TGCGCCAGCAGCCAAGGGGGTGGGGGAGAAGAGACCCAGTACTTC.

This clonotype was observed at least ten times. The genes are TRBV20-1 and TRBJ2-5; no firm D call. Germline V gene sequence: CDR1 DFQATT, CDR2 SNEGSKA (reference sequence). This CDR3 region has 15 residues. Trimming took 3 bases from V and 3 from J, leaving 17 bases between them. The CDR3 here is CSASRWAHGKETQYF. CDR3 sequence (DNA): TGCAGTGCTAGTAGGTGGGCCCATGGGAAAGAGACCCAGTACTTC.

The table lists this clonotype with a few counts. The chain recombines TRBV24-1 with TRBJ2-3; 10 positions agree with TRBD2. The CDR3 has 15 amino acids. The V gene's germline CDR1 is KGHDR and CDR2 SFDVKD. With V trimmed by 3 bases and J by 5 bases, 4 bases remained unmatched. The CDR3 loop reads CATSDMGLAKDTQYF. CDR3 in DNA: TGTGCCACCAGTGATATGGGACTAGCGAAAGATACGCAGTATTTT.

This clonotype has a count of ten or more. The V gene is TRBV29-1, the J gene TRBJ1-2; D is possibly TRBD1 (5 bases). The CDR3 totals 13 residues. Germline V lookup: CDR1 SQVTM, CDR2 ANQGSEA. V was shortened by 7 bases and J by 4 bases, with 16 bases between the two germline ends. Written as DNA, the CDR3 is TGCAGCGCCGGATTGGGACGGTCCTATGGCTACACCTTC. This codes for CSAGLGRSYGYTF.

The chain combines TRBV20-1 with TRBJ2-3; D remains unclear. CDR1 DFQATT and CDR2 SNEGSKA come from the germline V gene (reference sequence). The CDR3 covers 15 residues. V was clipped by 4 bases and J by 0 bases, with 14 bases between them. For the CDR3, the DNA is TGCAGTGCTAAAGCCACTACGACTAGCACAGATACGCAGTATTTT. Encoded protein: CSAKATTTSTDTQYF.

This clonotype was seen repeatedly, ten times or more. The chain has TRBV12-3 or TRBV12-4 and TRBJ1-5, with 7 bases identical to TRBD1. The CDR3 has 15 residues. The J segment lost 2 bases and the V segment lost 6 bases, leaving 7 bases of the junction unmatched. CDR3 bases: TGTGCCAGCAGCGACAGGGAAGTGGGCAATCAGCCCCAGCATTTT. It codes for CASSDREVGNQPQHF.

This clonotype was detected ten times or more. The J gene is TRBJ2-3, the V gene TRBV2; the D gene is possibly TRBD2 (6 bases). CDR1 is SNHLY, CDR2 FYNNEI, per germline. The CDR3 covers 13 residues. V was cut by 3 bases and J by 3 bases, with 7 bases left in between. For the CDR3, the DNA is TGTGCCAGCAGTGAGAGCGGGACAGATACGCAGTATTTT. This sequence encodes CASSESGTDTQYF.